This T cell receptor (beta chain) was obtained from a study of blood T cell repertoires in COVID-19. About the research overall: PBMCs, B-cell-depleted T cells, or T cells provided the cDNA or gDNA that made up the material.

Patients of the Seattle cohort, enrolled during active infection, were followed longitudinally. Data came from immunoSEQ multiplex PCR; TCRdb stores just in-frame clones and leaves some out. The sample includes some 150,000 clones, around 83% of them seen just once. The sequence was collected from an older woman with COVID-19, enrolled during active disease. The source material was peripheral blood.

The CDR3 DNA reads TGTGCCAGCAGCTTTGCAGGGGGCCAGCCCCAGCATTTT. As protein: CASSFAGGQPQHF. The chain has TRBV5-4 and TRBJ1-5, with TRBD1 matching 8 bases. Germline V CDR1 and CDR2: SGHNT, YYREEE (reference sequence). J gave up 7 bases and V 2 bases, and 2 bases lay outside the gene matches. The CDR3 spans 13 residues.